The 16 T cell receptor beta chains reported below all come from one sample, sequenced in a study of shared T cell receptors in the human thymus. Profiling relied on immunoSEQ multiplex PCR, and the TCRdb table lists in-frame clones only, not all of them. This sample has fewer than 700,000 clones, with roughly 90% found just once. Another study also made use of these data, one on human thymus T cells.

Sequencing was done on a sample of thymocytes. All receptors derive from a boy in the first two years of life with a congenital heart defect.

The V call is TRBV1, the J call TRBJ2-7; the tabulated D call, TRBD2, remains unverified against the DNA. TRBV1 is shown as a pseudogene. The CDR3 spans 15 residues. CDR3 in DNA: TGCACCAGCAGCCAAGATAGCGTCAGGCCCTACGAGCAGTACTTC. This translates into CTSSQDSVRPYEQYF.

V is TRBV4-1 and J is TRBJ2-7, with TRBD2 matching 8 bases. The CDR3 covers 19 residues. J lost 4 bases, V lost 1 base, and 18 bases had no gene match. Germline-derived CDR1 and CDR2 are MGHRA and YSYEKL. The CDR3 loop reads CASSQVGGERTSFGYEQYF. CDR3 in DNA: TGCGCCAGCAGCCAAGTCGGAGGGGAACGGACTAGCTTTGGGTACGAGCAGTACTTC.

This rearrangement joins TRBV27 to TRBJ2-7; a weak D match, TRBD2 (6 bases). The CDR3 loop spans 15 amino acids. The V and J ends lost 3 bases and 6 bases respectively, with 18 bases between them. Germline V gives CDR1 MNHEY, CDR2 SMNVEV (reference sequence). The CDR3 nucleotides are TGTGCCAGCAGTTTGGAGGGCAGGCCCTGGGCCGAGCAGTACTTC. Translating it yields CASSLEGRPWAEQYF.

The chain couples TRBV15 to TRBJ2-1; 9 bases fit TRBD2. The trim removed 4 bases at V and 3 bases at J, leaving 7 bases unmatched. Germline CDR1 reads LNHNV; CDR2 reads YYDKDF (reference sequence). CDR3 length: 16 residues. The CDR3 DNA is TGTGCCACCAGCACATTTGGGCGGGAGGGCTACAATGAGCAGTTCTTC. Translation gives CATSTFGREGYNEQFF. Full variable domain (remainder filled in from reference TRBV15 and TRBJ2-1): DAMVIQNPRYQVTQFGKPVTLSCSQTLNHNVMYWYQQKSSQAPKLLFHYYDKDFNNEADTPDNFQSRRPNTSFCFLDIRSPGLGDTAMYLCATSTFGREGYNEQFFGPGTRLTVL.

CDR3 sequence (DNA): TGCGCCAGCGGCCCGGGAGCGGAGAGCTCCTACGAGCAGTACTTC. Protein sequence: CASGPGAESSYEQYF. The V gene is TRBV5-1, the J gene TRBJ2-7, with a tentative D call TRBD2 (6 bases). CDR1 and CDR2 from the germline V gene are SGHRS and YFSETQ. CDR3 length: 15 residues. V lost 7 bases, J lost 0 bases, and 17 bases lay in between.

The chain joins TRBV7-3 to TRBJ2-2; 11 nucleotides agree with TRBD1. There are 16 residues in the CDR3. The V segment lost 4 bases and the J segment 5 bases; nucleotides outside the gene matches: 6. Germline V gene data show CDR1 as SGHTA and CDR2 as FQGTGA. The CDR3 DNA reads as TGTGCCAGCAGCTCAGTCGGGACAGGGGGGACCGGGGAGCTGTTTTTT. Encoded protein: CASSSVGTGGTGELFF. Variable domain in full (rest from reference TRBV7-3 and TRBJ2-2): GAGVSQTPSNKVTEKGKYVELRCDPISGHTALYWYRQSLGQGPEFLIYFQGTGAADDSGLPNDRFFAVRPEGSVSTLKIQRTERGDSAVYLCASSSVGTGGTGELFFGEGSRLTVL.

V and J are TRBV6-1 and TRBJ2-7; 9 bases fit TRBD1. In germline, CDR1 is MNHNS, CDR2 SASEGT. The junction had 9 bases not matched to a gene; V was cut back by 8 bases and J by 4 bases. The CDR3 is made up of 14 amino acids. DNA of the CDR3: TGTGCCAGCCCCCGGGGGACAGGGCATTACGAGCAGTACTTC. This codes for CASPRGTGHYEQYF.

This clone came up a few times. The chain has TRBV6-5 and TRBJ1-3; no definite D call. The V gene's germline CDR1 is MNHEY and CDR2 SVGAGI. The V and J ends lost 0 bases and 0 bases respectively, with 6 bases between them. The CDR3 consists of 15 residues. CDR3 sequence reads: CASSYSQLSGNTIYF. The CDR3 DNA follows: TGTGCCAGCAGTTACTCGCAACTCTCTGGAAACACCATATATTTT.

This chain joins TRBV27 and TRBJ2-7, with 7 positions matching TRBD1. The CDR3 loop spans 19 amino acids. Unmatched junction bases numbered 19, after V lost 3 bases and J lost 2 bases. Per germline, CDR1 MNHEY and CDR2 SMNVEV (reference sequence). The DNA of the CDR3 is TGTGCCAGCAGTTTTGCCCGACCCTACACGGGACAGCCTACCTACGAGCAGTACTTC. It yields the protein CASSFARPYTGQPTYEQYF.

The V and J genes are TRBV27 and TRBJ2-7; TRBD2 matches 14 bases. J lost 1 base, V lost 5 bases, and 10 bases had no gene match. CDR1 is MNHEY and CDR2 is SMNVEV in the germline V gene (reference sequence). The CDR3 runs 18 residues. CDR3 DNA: TGTGCCAGCAGTCCCCGACTAGCGGGAGGGCCCAAATCCTACGAGCAGTACTTC. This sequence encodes CASSPRLAGGPKSYEQYF.

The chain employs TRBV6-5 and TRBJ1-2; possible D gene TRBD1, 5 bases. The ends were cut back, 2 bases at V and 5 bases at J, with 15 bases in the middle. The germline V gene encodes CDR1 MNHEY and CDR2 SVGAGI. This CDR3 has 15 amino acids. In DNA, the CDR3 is TGTGCCAGCAGTTACCGGAGGGGCTCCACATATGGCTACACCTTC. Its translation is CASSYRRGSTYGYTF.

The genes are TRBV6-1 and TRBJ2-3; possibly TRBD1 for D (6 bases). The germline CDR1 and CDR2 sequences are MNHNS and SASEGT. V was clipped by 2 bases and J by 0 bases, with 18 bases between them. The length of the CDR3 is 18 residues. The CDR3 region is CASSEKGVERSSTDTQYF. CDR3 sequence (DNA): TGTGCCAGCAGTGAAAAGGGGGTCGAAAGAAGTAGCACAGATACGCAGTATTTT.

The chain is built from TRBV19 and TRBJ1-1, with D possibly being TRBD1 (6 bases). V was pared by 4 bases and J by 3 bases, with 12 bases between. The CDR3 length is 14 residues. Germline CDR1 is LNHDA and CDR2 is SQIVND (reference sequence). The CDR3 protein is CASSSKGGDTEAFF. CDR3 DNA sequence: TGTGCCAGTAGTAGTAAGGGGGGGGACACTGAAGCTTTCTTT.

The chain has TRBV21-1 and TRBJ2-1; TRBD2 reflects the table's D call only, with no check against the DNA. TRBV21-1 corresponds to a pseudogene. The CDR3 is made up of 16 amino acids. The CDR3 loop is CASSKVRAEDENEQFF. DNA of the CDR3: TGTGCCAGCAGCAAAGTGCGGGCTGAGGATGAGAATGAGCAGTTCTTC.

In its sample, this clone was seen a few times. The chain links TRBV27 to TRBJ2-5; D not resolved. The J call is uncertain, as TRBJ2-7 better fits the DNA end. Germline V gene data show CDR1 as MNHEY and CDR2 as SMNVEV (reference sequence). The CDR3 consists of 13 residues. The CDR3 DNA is TGTGCCAGCAGCCTGGAGCGCTCCTACGAGCAGTACTTC. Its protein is CASSLERSYEQYF.

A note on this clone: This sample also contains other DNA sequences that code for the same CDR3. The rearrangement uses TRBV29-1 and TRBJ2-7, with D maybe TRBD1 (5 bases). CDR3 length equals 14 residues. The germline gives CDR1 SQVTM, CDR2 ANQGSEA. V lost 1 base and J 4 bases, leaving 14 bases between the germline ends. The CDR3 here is CSVEVGDRGYEQYF. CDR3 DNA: TGCAGCGTTGAAGTAGGTGACAGAGGATACGAGCAGTACTTC.